Each of the 27 T cell receptor beta chains below was sequenced from the same sample in a study of T cells in Graves' hyperthyroidism and ophthalmopathy. The CDR3 regions of TCR beta were amplified from RNA transcripts. Initially, a first-round RT-PCR of the TCR CDR3 employed the HTBI primer set. Using its own MiXCR run on the multiplex PCR reads, TCRdb lists one record per CDR3 protein. The profile covers about 840,000 distinct CDR3 sequences, with around 38% appearing a single time and roughly 8.3% taken by the ten largest. Input material: blood. These receptors were taken from a man aged 18-30 years with Graves' hyperthyroidism.

This chain connects TRBV4-1 to TRBJ2-5; the D gene is possibly TRBD1 (5 bases). Deletions cut 3 bases from V and 6 bases from J, with 8 bases between. Germline CDR1 and CDR2: MGHRA and YSYEKL. CDR3 length equals 12 residues. The CDR3, as DNA: TGCGCCAGCAGCCAGGGGCTGAAGACCCAGTACTTC. This translates into CASSQGLKTQYF.

In its sample, this clonotype was seen a few times. The genes are TRBV4-1 and TRBJ2-5; D is uncertain. This CDR3 region has 14 residues. The germline V and J ends were trimmed by 4 bases and 4 bases, with 13 bases remaining between them. The germline CDR1 and CDR2 sequences are MGHRA and YSYEKL. The CDR3, as DNA: TGCGCCAGCAGCCCCTCAACAAGGGTAGAGACCCAGTACTTC. Encoded protein: CASSPSTRVETQYF.

The chain couples TRBV12-3 or TRBV12-4 to TRBJ1-5; TRBD1 is a possible D gene (5 bases). This CDR3 region has 13 residues. Trimming left V 7 bases short and J 14 bases short, with 21 bases between. The CDR3 nucleotides are TGTGCCAGCACCCGGGGGGGAGCCGGCTACGAGCATTTT. Translating it yields CASTRGGAGYEHF.

The chain recombines TRBV10-3 with TRBJ1-4, with 7 bases identical to TRBD1. CDR1 is ENHRY and CDR2 is SYGVKD in the germline V gene. CDR3 length: 14 residues. Losses at the gene ends were 5 bases for V and 7 bases for J; bases not matched to a gene: 7. The CDR3 sequence: CAISPRQGREKLFF. The CDR3 DNA sequence: TGTGCCATCAGTCCCCGACAGGGACGTGAAAAACTGTTTTTT.

Details on this clonotype: Compared with germline, one end of the junction differs, possibly owing to a read error. The chain is built from TRBV10-3 and TRBJ2-7; D possibly corresponds to TRBD1 (6 bases). Germline V gene lookup returns CDR1 ENHRY and CDR2 SYGVKD. CDR3 length: 13 amino acids. CDR3: CAISEQGDYGQYF. CDR3 bases: TGTGCCATCAGTGAACAGGGAGACTACGGGCAGTACTTC.

With respect to this clonotype: A much larger clone differs by one base, so this may be a read error. The CDR3 does not close with the conserved phenylalanine or tryptophan, likely indicating a read error. The chain couples TRBV7-9 to TRBJ2-7, with D possibly matching TRBD1 (5 bases). Trimming left V 4 bases short and J 5 bases short, with 9 bases between. This CDR3 spans 12 amino acids. Germline V CDR1 and CDR2: SEHNR, FQNEAQ (reference sequence). CDR3 nucleotides: TGTGCCAGCAGCTCAGTAGGGGACGAGCAGTACCTC. This sequence encodes CASSSVGDEQYL.

A single count supports this clonotype. A read error is possible here, since a much larger clone lies one base away. It is likely a read error, because the conserved phenylalanine at the end of the CDR3 is missing. The chain is built from TRBV19 and TRBJ1-1; D is unclear. Trimming stripped 8 bases from V and 0 bases from J, with 10 bases between. CDR3 length: 13 residues. The germline V gene has CDR1 LNHDA and CDR2 SQIVND (reference sequence). The CDR3 nucleotides are TGTGCCAGTGCGCGGGCAATGAACACTGAAGCTTTCCTT. It yields the protein CASARAMNTEAFL.

Concerning this clonotype: A much larger clone sits a single nucleotide away, making a read error possible. The chain combines TRBV7-6 with TRBJ1-1; D may be TRBD1 (5 bases). The length of the CDR3 is 12 residues. CDR1 and CDR2 from the germline V gene are SGHVS and FNYEAQ. The CDR3 is CASSKGGAEASF. The CDR3 DNA reads as TGTGCCAGCAGCAAGGGTGGGGCTGAAGCTTCCTTT. Full variable domain (remainder filled in from reference TRBV7-6 and TRBJ1-1): GAGVSQSPRYKVTKRGQDVALRCDPISGHVSLYWYRQALGQGPEFLTYFNYEAQQDKSGLPNDRFSAERPEGSISTLTIQRTEQRDSAMYRCASSKGGAEASFGQGTRLTVV.

In the case of this clonotype: Being one base from a much bigger clone, this may be a read error. The chain links TRBV29-1 to TRBJ2-7, with a weak D call TRBD1 (5 bases). From germline, CDR1 is SQVTM and CDR2 ANQGSEA. This CDR3 has 12 amino acids. With 4 bases removed from V and 2 bases from J, the gap between germline ends came to 9 bases. The CDR3 spells CSVVARAYEQYF. CDR3 nucleotide sequence: TGCAGCGTTGTGGCCAGGGCCTACGAGCAGTACTTC.

The chain combines TRBV4-1 with TRBJ1-1; a weak D match, TRBD1 (6 bases). Trimming removed 0 bases at V and 2 bases at J, with 10 bases between. Germline V CDR1 and CDR2: MGHRA, YSYEKL. This CDR3 is built from 15 residues. CDR3 loop: CASSQEEDRNTEAFF. In nucleotides, the CDR3 is TGCGCCAGCAGCCAAGAAGAGGACAGAAACACTGAAGCTTTCTTT.

This clonotype was seen a few times. V and J are TRBV13 and TRBJ2-7, with 10 bases that match TRBD1. The CDR3 has 18 residues. Unmatched junction bases numbered 14, after V lost 3 bases and J lost 3 bases. CDR1 and CDR2 (germline): PRHDT, FYEKMQ (reference sequence). CDR3 protein: CASSLTGTGDGHYYEQYF. CDR3 coding DNA: TGTGCCAGCAGCTTGACCGGGACAGGGGATGGGCACTACTACGAGCAGTACTTC.

The chain has TRBV29-1 and TRBJ2-6, with 7 bases fitting TRBD1. Germline V gene data show CDR1 as SQVTM and CDR2 as ANQGSEA. The V gene end was trimmed by 5 bases and the J gene end by 0 bases; junction bases not matched to a gene: 4. The CDR3 extends over 15 amino acids. The DNA for the CDR3 is TGCAGCGTTCCGGGACAGTACTCTGGGGCCAACGTCCTGACTTTC. Protein product: CSVPGQYSGANVLTF.

The chain has TRBV7-2 and TRBJ1-5; TRBD1 is a possible D gene (6 bases). V was shortened by 1 base and J by 4 bases, with 14 bases between the two germline ends. There are 16 residues in the CDR3. The germline V gene has CDR1 SGHTA and CDR2 FQGNSA. CDR3 DNA sequence: TGTGCCAGCAGCTTAGAAGGGGGTGGGGCTAATCAGCCCCAGCATTTT. This gives the protein CASSLEGGGANQPQHF.

This clonotype was observed at least ten times. The chain employs TRBV7-2 and TRBJ1-1; 7 bases align to TRBD1. CDR3 length equals 13 residues. Germline CDR1 and CDR2: SGHTA and FQGNSA. V gave up 1 base and J gave up 12 bases; unmatched junction bases: 8. The CDR3 coding sequence is TGTGCCAGCAGCTTAGGTACGACAGGGCGGTCTTTCTTT. It specifies CASSLGTTGRSFF.

The rearrangement links TRBV7-9 to TRBJ2-7; D is undetermined. Per the germline V gene, CDR1 is SEHNR and CDR2 is FQNEAQ (reference sequence). Trimming removed 0 bases from V and 2 bases from J, with 11 bases in between. The CDR3 has 15 amino acids. In nucleotides, the CDR3 is TGTGCCAGCAGCTTAGCCGACACGATTCCCTACGAGCAGTACTTC. Protein sequence: CASSLADTIPYEQYF.

This clonotype has a count of ten or more. V and J are TRBV6-5 and TRBJ1-2; D is uncertain. CDR3 length: 12 residues. Germline CDR1 and CDR2: MNHEY and SVGAGI. V gave up 5 bases and J gave up 3 bases, with 7 bases separating them. The CDR3 sequence is CASSERYYGYTF. CDR3 DNA sequence: TGTGCCAGCAGTGAACGGTACTATGGCTACACCTTC.

This clonotype was seen a handful of times. The gene calls are TRBV2 and TRBJ2-7, with D unresolved. The germline V gene encodes CDR1 SNHLY and CDR2 FYNNEI. Deletions cut 6 bases from V and 5 bases from J, with 8 bases between. The CDR3 contains 11 residues. The CDR3 protein is CASSVRNEQYF. The CDR3 DNA follows: TGTGCCAGCAGCGTTAGAAACGAGCAGTACTTC.

The V call is TRBV7-9, the J call TRBJ2-5, with 8 bases identical to TRBD1. Germline-derived CDR1 and CDR2 are SEHNR and FQNEAQ (reference sequence). The V and J ends lost 5 bases and 7 bases, in that order; junction bases with no gene match: 9. This CDR3 region has 14 residues. CDR3 in DNA: TGTGCCAGCAGCATATCCGGACAGGGAGGGACCCAGTACTTC. It specifies CASSISGQGGTQYF.

V usage is TRBV29-1 and J usage is TRBJ1-1, with D possibly matching TRBD1 (6 bases). The CDR3 consists of 13 residues. V was cut by 5 bases and J by 2 bases, with 12 bases left in between. CDR1 and CDR2 (germline): SQVTM, ANQGSEA. The CDR3 loop is CSVLDSGNTEAFF. DNA for the CDR3: TGCAGCGTTCTGGACAGTGGAAACACTGAAGCTTTCTTT. The variable domain in full, with the rest retrieved from reference TRBV29-1 and TRBJ1-1, is SAVISQKPSRDICQRGTSLTIQCQVDSQVTMMFWYRQQPGQSLTLIATANQGSEATYESGFVIDKFPISRPNLTFSTLTVSNMSPEDSSIYLCSVLDSGNTEAFFGQGTRLTVV.

The chain links TRBV10-3 to TRBJ2-7; D is possibly TRBD1 (8 bases). The CDR3 sequence is 11 residues long. Germline V gene sequence: CDR1 ENHRY, CDR2 SYGVKD. The CDR3 here is CATGGAGEQYF. The CDR3, as DNA: TGTGCTACAGGGGGAGCGGGAGAGCAGTACTTC.

The J gene is TRBJ1-5, the V gene TRBV7-2; D unclear. V gave up 4 bases and J gave up 11 bases, with 18 bases separating them. Germline CDR1 and CDR2: SGHTA and FQGNSA. The CDR3 covers 14 residues. The CDR3: CASSSLARQETQHF. The CDR3 nucleotides read TGTGCCAGCAGCTCACTAGCACGACAAGAGACCCAGCATTTT. The full variable domain, completed using reference TRBV7-2 and TRBJ1-5, is GAGVSQSPSNKVTEKGKDVELRCDPISGHTALYWYRQSLGQGLEFLIYFQGNSAPDKSGLPSDRFSAERTGGSVSTLTIQRTQQEDSAVYLCASSSLARQETQHFGDGTRLSIL.

For this clonotype: The junction and the germline gene differ at one end; a read error may be behind it. The rearrangement links TRBV9 to TRBJ2-7; D may be TRBD1 or TRBD2 (5 bases each). CDR3 length: 15 residues. Germline V gene data show CDR1 as SGDLS and CDR2 as YYNGEE. The CDR3, as DNA: TGCGCCAGCAGCCAAGACAGCCTAGCCAGCTACGAGCAGCACTTC. It yields the protein CASSQDSLASYEQHF.

This clonotype was found once. The chain carries TRBV29-1 and TRBJ1-4, with a possible D match to TRBD1 (6 bases). Between the trimmed V and J ends, which lost 6 bases and 7 bases, there was a span of 21 bases. The CDR3 extends over 15 amino acids. The germline CDR1 and CDR2 sequences are SQVTM and ANQGSEA. The CDR3 protein is CSVDARGRGTEKLFF. Here the CDR3 DNA reads TGCAGCGTAGACGCCAGGGGTAGAGGTACTGAAAAACTGTTTTTT.

This clonotype came up a few times. The chain recombines TRBV20-1 with TRBJ1-2; a possible D gene is TRBD1 (5 bases). V was trimmed by 6 bases and J by 4 bases, leaving 18 bases between them. The CDR3 spans 14 residues. The germline V gene encodes CDR1 DFQATT and CDR2 SNEGSKA (reference sequence). The CDR3 protein is CSAGSEGPGYGYTF. The CDR3 DNA sequence: TGCAGTGCCGGTTCGGAGGGGCCGGGCTATGGCTACACCTTC.

This clonotype showed up many times. The gene calls are TRBV5-1 and TRBJ2-6; D is ambiguous. CDR3 length: 17 amino acids. The V and J ends lost 0 bases and 0 bases respectively, with 10 bases between them. Looked up from germline, CDR1 is SGHRS and CDR2 is YFSETQ. This chain's CDR3 is CASSLDTGSSGANVLTF. The CDR3 DNA is TGCGCCAGCAGCTTGGACACCGGCAGCTCTGGGGCCAACGTCCTGACTTTC.

Regarding this clonotype: The final CDR3 position lacks the conserved phenylalanine or tryptophan, pointing to a likely read error. The chain recombines TRBV2 with TRBJ1-1; D uncertain. Trimming took 4 bases from V and 5 from J, leaving 2 bases between them. Germline V lookup: CDR1 SNHLY, CDR2 FYNNEI. The CDR3 has 10 residues. The CDR3 nucleotides read TGTGCCAGCAGTGCGACTGAAGCTTTCCTT. It is translated as CASSATEAFL.

This clonotype was seen a few times. The chain combines TRBV5-5 with TRBJ2-7, with a tentative D call TRBD1 (7 bases). The CDR3 is made up of 13 amino acids. In germline, CDR1 is SGHKS, CDR2 YYEKEE (reference sequence). Trimming took 6 bases from V and 1 from J, leaving 11 bases between them. The CDR3 bases are TGTGCCAGCACAGGGGGGCAGTCCTACGAGCAGTACTTC. Protein product: CASTGGQSYEQYF. Together with reference TRBV5-5 and TRBJ2-7, the CDR3 gives the full variable domain: DAGVTQSPTHLIKTRGQQVTLRCSPISGHKSVSWYQQVLGQGPQFIFQYYEKEERGRGNFPDRFSARQFPNYSSELNVNALLLGDSALYLCASTGGQSYEQYFGPGTRLTVT.